At least ten counts were recorded for the clone carrying this T cell receptor (beta chain). Its target is unknown. This entry comes from a study of T cells in Graves' hyperthyroidism and ophthalmopathy. On the study more broadly: Peripheral blood sampling occurred at initial diagnosis, before any treatment.

Diagnosis relied on clinical symptoms, serum thyroxine and TRAb, thyroid ultrasound and orbital computed tomography. Extraction of PBMCs used approximately 10 ml of fresh peripheral blood. The CDR3 regions of TCR beta were amplified from RNA transcripts. When the TCR CDR3 underwent first-round RT-PCR, the HTBI primer set was used. TCRdb recomputed calls from the multiplex PCR reads with MiXCR, one row per CDR3 protein. The data contain about 700,000 distinct CDR3 sequences, 13% to 15% of them seen just once; the ten biggest clones take up approximately 10%. Overall study results and limits: Blood also showed most of the thyroid clonotypes that were expanded above 0.001.

This receptor was obtained from a woman aged 18 to 35 with Graves' hyperthyroidism. The sample taken for sequencing was blood.

The CDR3, as DNA: TGTGCCAGCAGTCCCCTAGGGGCGGGAGGGGGCTTAACCAAAAACATTCAGTACTTC. It is translated as CASSPLGAGGGLTKNIQYF. The chain is built from TRBV27 and TRBJ2-4; 9 bases line up with TRBD2. This CDR3 region has 19 residues. Germline V gene sequence: CDR1 MNHEY, CDR2 SMNVEV (reference sequence). V shed 5 bases and J 2 bases; nucleotides not matched to a gene: 16.